The next 16 T cell receptor beta chains were all read from a single sample in a study of T-cell reconstitution after alpha-beta-depleted transplantation in children. Preparing the TCRbeta library involved the use of unique molecular identifiers. TCRdb analysed the PCR reads with MiXCR anew, one entry per CDR3 protein. The sample carries hundreds of thousands of distinct CDR3 sequences, around 9.5% recorded once. The source was PBMCs from the stem cell graft donor, collected from the stem cell graft. Source of these receptors: a human donor who donated a stem cell graft to a child with acute lymphoblastic leukemia.

This clonotype was observed many times. The V and J genes are TRBV5-1 and TRBJ2-3, with D perhaps matching TRBD1 (6 bases). Germline V CDR1 and CDR2: SGHRS, YFSETQ. This CDR3 is built from 13 residues. V dropped 6 bases and J dropped 0 bases, with 8 bases sitting between them. The CDR3 DNA reads as TGCGCCAGCACAGGGGAAAGCACAGATACGCAGTATTTT. Translation gives CASTGESTDTQYF.

A few counts support this clonotype. The chain has TRBV12-3 or TRBV12-4 and TRBJ2-3; D is unresolved. This CDR3 is 15 amino acids long. Trimming removed 2 bases at V and 0 bases at J, with 9 bases between. The CDR3 coding sequence is TGTGCCAGCAGTTTACAACCCCCTAGCACAGATACGCAGTATTTT. It is translated as CASSLQPPSTDTQYF.

This clonotype was recorded at least ten times. The V gene is TRBV6-2 or TRBV6-3, the J gene TRBJ1-5; a weak D match, TRBD1 (6 bases). CDR3 size: 13 residues. V dropped 8 bases and J dropped 0 bases, with 8 bases sitting between them. In germline, CDR1 is MNHEY, CDR2 SVGEGT. CDR3 bases: TGTGCCAGCGGGGGCTATAGCAATCAGCCCCAGCATTTT. Protein sequence: CASGGYSNQPQHF.

This clonotype was counted a few times. The CDR3 protein is CASSDPQEKLFF. In nucleotides, the CDR3 is TGTGCCAGCAGCGACCCCCAGGAAAAACTGTTTTTT. V and J are TRBV7-9 and TRBJ1-4, with D uncertain. This CDR3 has 12 amino acids. The germline V gene encodes CDR1 SEHNR and CDR2 FQNEAQ (reference sequence). V lost 5 bases and J 8 bases, leaving 9 bases between the germline ends.

This clonotype has a handful of counts. The genes are TRBV12-3 or TRBV12-4 and TRBJ2-5, with 10 bases that match TRBD1. V shed 5 bases, J shed 3 bases, and the junction held 9 bases outside the gene matches. The CDR3 contains 16 residues. Written as DNA, the CDR3 is TGTGCCAGCAGTCCTTGGGGGGGGACAGGGGAAGAGACCCAGTACTTC. Translating it yields CASSPWGGTGEETQYF.

This clonotype was seen a few times. The V gene is TRBV7-9, the J gene TRBJ2-2; D call uncertain. Trimming shortened V by 2 bases and J by 2 bases, and 6 bases separated the two germline ends. Germline CDR1 reads SEHNR; CDR2 reads FQNEAQ (reference sequence). This CDR3 contains 14 residues. For the CDR3, the DNA is TGTGCCAGCAGCTTATGGCTAAACACCGGGGAGCTGTTTTTT. Translating gives CASSLWLNTGELFF.

There are many counts of this clonotype. The rearrangement joins TRBV6-5 to TRBJ2-7; D is uncertain. The V and J ends lost 7 bases and 0 bases respectively, with 10 bases between them. Germline assignment: CDR1 MNHEY and CDR2 SVGAGI. The CDR3 consists of 13 residues. In DNA, the CDR3 is TGTGCCAGCAACCGACTCTACTCCTACGAGCAGTACTTC. Translation gives CASNRLYSYEQYF.

The chain employs TRBV6-2 or TRBV6-3 and TRBJ2-1; 11 bases are a match to TRBD2. V shed 5 bases, J shed 0 bases, and the junction held 9 bases outside the gene matches. The CDR3 is made up of 18 amino acids. Germline V gives CDR1 MNHEY, CDR2 SVGEGT. The CDR3 is CASSPETSGVRSYNEQFF. DNA for the CDR3: TGTGCCAGCAGTCCAGAGACTAGCGGGGTTCGCTCCTACAATGAGCAGTTCTTC.

This chain connects TRBV7-8 to TRBJ1-4; 7 nucleotides match TRBD1. CDR3 size: 19 residues. From germline, CDR1 is SGHVS and CDR2 FQNEAQ. The V gene end was trimmed by 3 bases and the J gene end by 4 bases; junction bases not matched to a gene: 17. The chain's CDR3 is CASSFSLAGGSSDNEKLFF. In nucleotides, the CDR3 is TGTGCCAGCAGCTTTAGTTTGGCAGGGGGATCGTCGGATAATGAAAAACTGTTTTTT.

This clonotype was recorded at least ten times. The V call is TRBV6-5, the J call TRBJ1-1; 8 positions match TRBD1. CDR1 and CDR2 from the germline V gene are MNHEY and SVGAGI. Trimming cost V 0 bases and J 9 bases; bases outside gene matches: 6. The CDR3 sequence is 14 residues long. CDR3 region: CASSYSGTGNKAFF. CDR3 nucleotide sequence: TGTGCCAGCAGTTACTCTGGGACAGGCAACAAAGCTTTCTTT.

This clonotype appeared many times. The chain joins TRBV5-1 to TRBJ1-2; D uncertain. The CDR3 runs 14 residues. Germline lookup yields CDR1 SGHRS and CDR2 YFSETQ. V lost 1 base and J 6 bases, leaving 13 bases between the germline ends. The CDR3 region is CASSLFDGADGYTF. CDR3 DNA sequence: TGCGCCAGCAGCTTGTTTGACGGTGCCGATGGCTACACCTTC.

This clonotype occurred many times. The V call is TRBV12-3 or TRBV12-4, the J call TRBJ1-4, with TRBD1 matching over 9 bases. J gave up 7 bases and V 5 bases, and 8 bases lay outside the gene matches. This CDR3 is 15 amino acids long. Written as DNA, the CDR3 is TGTGCCAGCAGTCAAGGCACAGGGGGCGGTGAAAAACTGTTTTTT. Translating it yields CASSQGTGGGEKLFF.

This clonotype was counted many times. The V call is TRBV7-9, the J call TRBJ2-7; 8 nucleotides agree with TRBD1. The CDR3 is made up of 14 amino acids. The V gene end was trimmed by 4 bases and the J gene end by 5 bases; junction bases not matched to a gene: 7. CDR1 is SEHNR, CDR2 FQNEAQ, per germline (reference sequence). The chain's CDR3 is CASSSETGGHEQYF. The CDR3 DNA sequence: TGTGCCAGCAGCTCGGAAACAGGGGGTCACGAGCAGTACTTC.

The V call is TRBV2, the J call TRBJ1-5; D gene ambiguous. Trimming removed 6 bases at V and 6 bases at J, with 15 bases between. This CDR3 comprises 14 residues. The germline CDR1 and CDR2 sequences are SNHLY and FYNNEI. The CDR3 DNA follows: TGTGCCAGCAGGGGCGGGTCAGGAGGTCAGCCCCAGCATTTT. Residues: CASRGGSGGQPQHF.

This clonotype was seen a few times. The genes are TRBV29-1 and TRBJ1-2; possibly TRBD1 for D (5 bases). With 2 bases removed from V and 5 bases from J, the gap between germline ends came to 21 bases. CDR1 and CDR2 from the germline V gene are SQVTM and ANQGSEA. The CDR3 is 16 amino acids. CDR3 coding DNA: TGCAGCGTTGAAAGTTTTAGGCAGGGAATTGGGTATGGCTACACCTTC. Translating it yields CSVESFRQGIGYGYTF.

This clonotype was found a few times. This chain joins TRBV19 and TRBJ2-2; no definite D call. This CDR3 has 13 residues. Trimming left V 5 bases short and J 9 bases short, with 13 bases between. Germline CDR1 and CDR2: LNHDA and SQIVND (reference sequence). CDR3 in amino acids: CASSPTGWRELFF. CDR3 nucleotide sequence: TGTGCCAGTAGTCCCACCGGGTGGCGGGAGCTGTTTTTT.